Listed below are T cell receptor beta chains from one sample, sequenced in a study of blood T cell dynamics during melanoma immunotherapy. Method: immunoSEQ multiplex PCR; TCRdb's copy keeps in-frame clones and lacks some. The sample has under 15,000 clones, 70% to 90% seen once. The sample in question was blood, obtained from a patient treated with checkpoint blockade. These receptors came from a human donor with melanoma. CDR3s include the opening cysteine and the closing phenylalanine or tryptophan. The D gene is left open where the match is weak. Where a row states a size, it is once, few, many or the class of an expanded clone; other rows omit it.

V gene: TRBV27; clone size: .; J gene: TRBJ1-1; D gene: .; CDR3 DNA: TGTGCCAGCAGTGATGACCCTGGGGACATTGGGGCTGAAGCTTTCTTT; CDR3 protein: CASSDDPGDIGAEAFF
V gene: TRBV5-1; clone size: .; J gene: TRBJ2-1; D gene: TRBD1; CDR3 DNA: TGCGCCAGCAGCACGGGACAGGGGGTGGATGAGCAGTTCTTC; CDR3 protein: CASSTGQGVDEQFF
V gene: TRBV5-1; clone size: once; J gene: TRBJ2-5; D gene: TRBD1; CDR3 DNA: TGCGCCAGCAGCTTGAATTACGGGGACAGGGTGGAGACCCAGTACTTC; CDR3 protein: CASSLNYGDRVETQYF
V gene: TRBV7-9; clone size: .; J gene: TRBJ1-4; D gene: .; CDR3 DNA: TGTGCCAGCAGCTACGGGGGGACTAATGAAAAACTGTTTTTT; CDR3 protein: CASSYGGTNEKLFF
V gene: TRBV7-8; clone size: .; J gene: TRBJ2-7; D gene: .; CDR3 DNA: TGTGCCAGCAGCTTAGCAGGGCGCGCCCCCGAGCAGTACTTC; CDR3 protein: CASSLAGRAPEQYF
V gene: TRBV30; clone size: once; J gene: TRBJ1-5; D gene: .; CDR3 DNA: TGTGCCTGGAGTGAACAGGGAGGTCAGCCCCAGCATTTT; CDR3 protein: CAWSEQGGQPQHF
V gene: TRBV27; clone size: .; J gene: TRBJ2-3; D gene: TRBD1; CDR3 DNA: TGTGCCAGCAGTCTCAACCCGGGACAGGGTGCTTTTTGGGAGAGCACAGATACGCAGTATTTT; CDR3 protein: CASSLNPGQGAFWESTDTQYF
V gene: TRBV19; clone size: .; J gene: TRBJ2-1; D gene: .; CDR3 DNA: TGTGCCAGTAGCATCCAATTGGGAGGTGCAAGCTCCTACAATGAGCAGTTCTTC; CDR3 protein: CASSIQLGGASSYNEQFF
V gene: TRBV7-2; clone size: .; J gene: TRBJ2-2; D gene: .; CDR3 DNA: TGTGCCAGCAGCCCCGGCGGGGTGGGGGTCGGGGAGCTGTTTTTT; CDR3 protein: CASSPGGVGVGELFF
V gene: TRBV6-5; clone size: .; J gene: TRBJ2-5; D gene: .; CDR3 DNA: TGTGCCAGCAGGTGGACAGGAGGAGGGCAAGAGACCCAGTACTTC; CDR3 protein: CASRWTGGGQETQYF
V gene: TRBV7-8; clone size: .; J gene: TRBJ1-2; D gene: .; CDR3 DNA: TGTGCCAGCAGCGTGGACGGACTAGGTGGCTACACCTTC; CDR3 protein: CASSVDGLGGYTF
V gene: TRBV18; clone size: .; J gene: TRBJ2-1; D gene: .; CDR3 DNA: TGTGCCAGCTCCCCTGGAGGCTACAATGAGCAGTTCTTC; CDR3 protein: CASSPGGYNEQFF
V gene: TRBV19; clone size: .; J gene: TRBJ2-7; D gene: TRBD1; CDR3 DNA: TGTGCCAGTAGCGACAGGGCGGGCTCCTACGAGCAGTACTTC; CDR3 protein: CASSDRAGSYEQYF
V gene: TRBV2; clone size: .; J gene: TRBJ2-5; D gene: .; CDR3 DNA: TGTGCCAGCAGCGAAGGGGGACACCGGACAGAGACCCAGTACTTC; CDR3 protein: CASSEGGHRTETQYF
V gene: TRBV6-1; clone size: .; J gene: TRBJ1-5; D gene: TRBD1; CDR3 DNA: TGTGCCAGCAACCCTGACAGGGGGAATCAGCCCCAGCATTTT; CDR3 protein: CASNPDRGNQPQHF
V gene: TRBV7-2; clone size: .; J gene: TRBJ2-2; D gene: .; CDR3 DNA: TGTGCCAGCAGCCCCGGCCCTAGGACATTCGGGGAGCTGTTTTTT; CDR3 protein: CASSPGPRTFGELFF
V gene: TRBV14; clone size: few; J gene: TRBJ2-7; D gene: .; CDR3 DNA: TGTGCCAGCAGCCAAGTCGACAGGAACTACGAGCAGTACTTC; CDR3 protein: CASSQVDRNYEQYF
V gene: TRBV13; clone size: .; J gene: TRBJ1-1; D gene: .; CDR3 DNA: TGTGCCAGCAGCTTAGATGCGGAGAACACTGAAGCTTTCTTT; CDR3 protein: CASSLDAENTEAFF
V gene: TRBV5-1; clone size: once; J gene: TRBJ2-6; D gene: .; CDR3 DNA: TGCGCCAGCAGCTCCGGGACGGCCAGCTCTGGGGCCAACGTCCTGACTTTC; CDR3 protein: CASSSGTASSGANVLTF
V gene: TRBV27; clone size: .; J gene: TRBJ1-6; D gene: .; CDR3 DNA: TGTGCCAGCAGGTTAACAGGGTTCGGGTCACCCCTCCACTTT; CDR3 protein: CASRLTGFGSPLHF
V gene: TRBV5-8; clone size: .; J gene: TRBJ1-2; D gene: .; CDR3 DNA: TGTGCCAGCAGCTTTGAGGAGAACTATGGCTACACCTTC; CDR3 protein: CASSFEENYGYTF
V gene: TRBV5-4; clone size: .; J gene: TRBJ2-6; D gene: .; CDR3 DNA: TGTGCCAGCAGCTTATCGGGGGCCAACGTCCTGACTTTC; CDR3 protein: CASSLSGANVLTF
V gene: TRBV6-1; clone size: .; J gene: TRBJ2-7; D gene: .; CDR3 DNA: TGTGCCAGCAGACACAGGTACGAGCAGTACTTC; CDR3 protein: CASRHRYEQYF
V gene: TRBV25-1; clone size: .; J gene: TRBJ1-4; D gene: TRBD1; CDR3 DNA: TGTGCCAGCAGGAAACCAGGACAGGGTATCACTAATGAAAAACTGTTTTTT; CDR3 protein: CASRKPGQGITNEKLFF
V gene: TRBV5-4; clone size: .; J gene: TRBJ2-7; D gene: .; CDR3 DNA: TGTGCCAGCAGCTCCCCTTACTCGGGCAGGGCCCTATACTTC; CDR3 protein: CASSSPYSGRALYF
V gene: TRBV6-1; clone size: .; J gene: TRBJ1-4; D gene: .; CDR3 DNA: TGTGCCAGCAGTGAAATGGCAGCTGCAACTAATGAAAAACTGTTTTTT; CDR3 protein: CASSEMAAATNEKLFF
V gene: TRBV7-2; clone size: .; J gene: TRBJ2-2; D gene: .; CDR3 DNA: TGTGCCAGCAGCCCCGCCCCAGGTTTCAACACCGGGGAGCTGTTTTTT; CDR3 protein: CASSPAPGFNTGELFF
V gene: TRBV5-1; clone size: .; J gene: TRBJ1-6; D gene: .; CDR3 DNA: TGCGCCAGCAGCTTGGGGGACACTGATTCACCCCTCCACTTT; CDR3 protein: CASSLGDTDSPLHF
V gene: TRBV6-5; clone size: .; J gene: TRBJ2-1; D gene: .; CDR3 DNA: TGTGCCAGCAGACTCGGGACGGGAAACAATGAGCAGTTCTTC; CDR3 protein: CASRLGTGNNEQFF
V gene: TRBV2; clone size: .; J gene: TRBJ2-7; D gene: .; CDR3 DNA: TGTGCCAGCAGTATAGGACGGAGCTCCTACGAGCAGTACTTC; CDR3 protein: CASSIGRSSYEQYF
V gene: TRBV7-3; clone size: .; J gene: TRBJ2-3; D gene: .; CDR3 DNA: TGTGCCAGCAGCTTAACGAGGGGTCTGAGCACAGATACGCAGTATTTT; CDR3 protein: CASSLTRGLSTDTQYF
V gene: TRBV29-1; clone size: .; J gene: TRBJ2-1; D gene: TRBD1; CDR3 DNA: TGCAGCGCCGACAGGGGGCCCAATGAGCAGTTCTTC; CDR3 protein: CSADRGPNEQFF
V gene: TRBV18; clone size: .; J gene: TRBJ2-7; D gene: .; CDR3 DNA: TGTGCCAGCTCGTCCTCCGGGACGTTAGCCCGGGGCCCGATCGGGGGCGAGCAGTACTTC; CDR3 protein: CASSSSGTLARGPIGGEQYF
V gene: TRBV19; clone size: .; J gene: TRBJ1-5; D gene: .; CDR3 DNA: TGTGCCAGTAGTATTCAGGGGAAAAGCAATCAGCCCCAGCATTTT; CDR3 protein: CASSIQGKSNQPQHF
V gene: TRBV30; clone size: .; J gene: TRBJ2-7; D gene: .; CDR3 DNA: TGTGCCTGGCGTAGGAAGACCTACGAGCAGTACTTC; CDR3 protein: CAWRRKTYEQYF
V gene: TRBV28; clone size: .; J gene: TRBJ1-4; D gene: .; CDR3 DNA: TGTGCCAGCAGCCCCCCGGGGGAAAAACTGTTTTTT; CDR3 protein: CASSPPGEKLFF
V gene: TRBV5-1; clone size: .; J gene: TRBJ2-3; D gene: TRBD2; CDR3 DNA: TGCGCCAGCAGCTTGGACGGGAGGGCCTTCGCAGATACGCAGTATTTT; CDR3 protein: CASSLDGRAFADTQYF
V gene: TRBV6-5; clone size: .; J gene: TRBJ1-2; D gene: TRBD1; CDR3 DNA: TGTGCCAGCAGAACAGGGGGCGCTGGCTATGGCTACACCTTC; CDR3 protein: CASRTGGAGYGYTF
V gene: TRBV30; clone size: .; J gene: TRBJ2-1; D gene: .; CDR3 DNA: TGTGCCTGGAGTGATGGGGATAGAACGTTCTTC; CDR3 protein: CAWSDGDRTFF
V gene: TRBV9; clone size: .; J gene: TRBJ2-7; D gene: TRBD1; CDR3 DNA: TGTGCCAGCAGCGCTACAGGGGGCATTAACGAGCAGTACTTC; CDR3 protein: CASSATGGINEQYF
V gene: TRBV25-1; clone size: .; J gene: TRBJ2-2; D gene: TRBD1; CDR3 DNA: TGTGCCAGCAGTGTTTTGTCACCGGGACAGGGAGGGACCGGGGAGCTGTTTTTT; CDR3 protein: CASSVLSPGQGGTGELFF
V gene: TRBV19; clone size: .; J gene: TRBJ2-1; D gene: .; CDR3 DNA: TGTGCCAGTAGTTTCTTATCAGGGGCGCGGAGCAATGATGAGCAGTTCTTC; CDR3 protein: CASSFLSGARSNDEQFF
V gene: TRBV7-2; clone size: .; J gene: TRBJ2-2; D gene: .; CDR3 DNA: TGTGCCAGCAGCTTAGTAGTGTGGGGGGAGCTGTTTTTT; CDR3 protein: CASSLVVWGELFF
V gene: TRBV6-4; clone size: once; J gene: TRBJ2-7; D gene: TRBD2; CDR3 DNA: TGTGCCAGCAGGGGACTAGCGCCCCGTATCGAGCAGTACTTC; CDR3 protein: CASRGLAPRIEQYF
V gene: TRBV30; clone size: .; J gene: TRBJ1-6; D gene: .; CDR3 DNA: TGTGCCTGGACCCCGACGAGGAATTCACCCCTCCACTTT; CDR3 protein: CAWTPTRNSPLHF
V gene: TRBV29-1; clone size: .; J gene: TRBJ2-5; D gene: TRBD1; CDR3 DNA: TGCAGCGTGGTTGACAGGGGGCTAGAGACCCAGTACTTC; CDR3 protein: CSVVDRGLETQYF
V gene: TRBV10-2; clone size: .; J gene: TRBJ2-7; D gene: TRBD2; CDR3 DNA: TGCGCCAGCAGTGGTTCACGGACTAGCGGGAGTAAGGGGCGCTACGAGCAGTACTTC; CDR3 protein: CASSGSRTSGSKGRYEQYF
V gene: TRBV6-1; clone size: once; J gene: TRBJ2-7; D gene: TRBD1; CDR3 DNA: TGTGCCAGCAGTGAAGCGGACAGGGGGTTCTACGAGCAGTACTTC; CDR3 protein: CASSEADRGFYEQYF